This entry lists 29 T cell receptor beta chains sequenced from one sample in a study of cytomegalovirus exposure and HLA in healthy donors. PCR involved 60 Vbeta and 13 Jbeta primers. The data were produced by immunoSEQ multiplex PCR, yet TCRdb's version contains in-frame clones alone and is incomplete. The sample records around 64,000 clones, around 89% being singletons. The source material was PBMCs. The receptor set was obtained from a woman in her twenties or thirties in good health and CMV-seropositive.

The V gene is TRBV19, the J gene TRBJ2-1, with 9 bases lining up with TRBD2. V was clipped by 7 bases and J by 8 bases; unmatched bases: 12. The CDR3 is 15 residues long. Germline V gene sequence: CDR1 LNHDA, CDR2 SQIVND (reference sequence). CDR3 nucleotide sequence: TGTGCCAGTAACGGGGGGGCTAGCGGGGCCCATGAGCAGTTCTTC. Translated: CASNGGASGAHEQFF. Full variable domain (rest looked up from reference TRBV19 and TRBJ2-1): DGGITQSPKYLFRKEGQNVTLSCEQNLNHDAMYWYRQDPGQGLRLIYYSQIVNDFQKGDIAEGYSVSREKKESFPLTVTSAQKNPTAFYLCASNGGASGAHEQFFGPGTRLTVL.

The CDR3: CAIRNAGLGVYEQYF. DNA for the CDR3: TGTGCCATCAGGAATGCAGGGTTAGGAGTCTACGAGCAGTACTTC. The rearrangement joins TRBV10-3 to TRBJ2-7; tentatively, D is TRBD1 (5 bases). V was trimmed by 6 bases and J by 3 bases, leaving 18 bases between them. The germline V gene has CDR1 ENHRY and CDR2 SYGVKD. This CDR3 is built from 15 residues.

The chain carries TRBV4-1 and TRBJ2-3; tentative D call: TRBD2 (5 bases). V was cut by 3 bases and J by 2 bases, with 18 bases left in between. The CDR3 has 17 amino acids. Germline-derived CDR1 and CDR2 are MGHRA and YSYEKL. CDR3 bases: TGCGCCAGCAGCCAGCCACCCGGAACTAGGATCACAGATACGCAGTATTTT. This encodes CASSQPPGTRITDTQYF.

This rearrangement joins TRBV19 to TRBJ2-1; 9 bases line up with TRBD2. The CDR3 runs 15 residues. The germline CDR1 and CDR2 sequences are LNHDA and SQIVND (reference sequence). J was trimmed by 7 bases and V by 5 bases; bases with no gene match: 9. CDR3 sequence reads: CASSEAGGVGNEQFF. CDR3 DNA sequence: TGTGCCAGTAGTGAAGCGGGAGGAGTAGGTAATGAGCAGTTCTTC.

The chain recombines TRBV11-1 with TRBJ2-7; the D gene is possibly TRBD2 (5 bases). The CDR3 covers 13 residues. V shed 1 base and J shed 6 bases, with 10 bases lying between them. In germline, CDR1 is SGHAT, CDR2 FQDESV (reference sequence). CDR3 sequence reads: CASSLDRRGEQYF. The CDR3, as DNA: TGTGCCAGCAGCTTAGATCGTCGGGGCGAGCAGTACTTC. The full variable domain, rest sourced from reference TRBV11-1 and TRBJ2-7, is EAEVAQSPRYKITEKSQAVAFWCDPISGHATLYWYRQILGQGPELLVQFQDESVVDDSQLPKDRFSAERLKGVDSTLKIQPAELGDSAMYLCASSLDRRGEQYFGPGTRLTVT.

The chain combines TRBV7-7 with TRBJ2-3; TRBD1 aligns across 8 bases. The J segment lost 4 bases and the V segment lost 5 bases, leaving 14 bases of the junction unmatched. CDR1 is SSHAT, CDR2 FNYEAQ, per germline (reference sequence). CDR3 length: 17 amino acids. This chain's CDR3 is CASSPKTDRAFADTQYF. CDR3 bases: TGTGCCAGCAGCCCAAAGACGGACAGGGCTTTCGCAGATACGCAGTATTTT.

Points on this clone: This CDR3 is missing its conserved last phenylalanine or tryptophan, likely due to a read error. Here the CDR3 DNA reads TGTGCCAGCAGTTTACGGACTAGCGGCTACGAGCAGTACCTC. Translated: CASSLRTSGYEQYL. V and J are TRBV6-1 and TRBJ2-7; 10 bases fit TRBD2. The germline V gene encodes CDR1 MNHNS and CDR2 SASEGT. The CDR3 has 14 amino acids. Unmatched junction bases numbered 4, after V lost 5 bases and J lost 3 bases.

The rearrangement links TRBV27 to TRBJ1-6; D unclear. The length of the CDR3 is 12 residues. The germline CDR1 and CDR2 sequences are MNHEY and SMNVEV (reference sequence). V was trimmed by 4 bases and J by 10 bases, leaving 8 bases between them. CDR3 sequence reads: CASSSPESPLHF. CDR3 coding DNA: TGTGCCAGCAGTTCGCCTGAGTCACCCCTCCACTTT.

The rearrangement links TRBV14 to TRBJ1-2; tentatively, D is TRBD1 (5 bases). The V end lost 2 bases, the J end lost 3 bases, and 13 bases lay between the germline ends. Germline loops: CDR1 SGHDN, CDR2 FVKESK. This CDR3 region has 15 residues. The DNA for the CDR3 is TGTGCCAGCAGCCAAATGGACAAGGTCTACTATGGCTACACCTTC. It is translated as CASSQMDKVYYGYTF.

This clone was counted between two and nine times. The chain has TRBV21-1 and TRBJ1-5; the DNA was not compared with TRBD1, the D call given in the table. TRBV21-1 is assigned pseudogene status. The length of the CDR3 is 18 residues. CDR3: CASSKRGKGRQGCQPQHF. The CDR3, as DNA: TGTGCCAGCAGCAAAAGGGGAAAAGGGAGACAGGGTTGTCAGCCCCAGCATTTT.

This chain connects TRBV5-1 to TRBJ2-7; TRBD1 agrees at 8 bases. From germline, CDR1 is SGHRS and CDR2 YFSETQ. V gave up 4 bases and J gave up 3 bases; unmatched junction bases: 9. This CDR3 comprises 15 residues. The CDR3 region is CASSIEPGTGYEQYF. In nucleotides, the CDR3 is TGCGCCAGCAGCATAGAACCCGGGACAGGCTACGAGCAGTACTTC.

This sequence joins TRBV5-4 and TRBJ2-7; 9 bases line up with TRBD1. Germline V gives CDR1 SGHNT, CDR2 YYREEE (reference sequence). This CDR3 spans 13 amino acids. V trimming: 0 bases; J trimming: 6 bases; junction bases outside the gene matches: 1. The CDR3: CASSLDRGLEQYF. The CDR3 bases are TGTGCCAGCAGCTTGGACAGGGGGCTCGAGCAGTACTTC.

This chain joins TRBV6-4 and TRBJ2-3, with D perhaps TRBD1 (6 bases). This CDR3 contains 15 residues. CDR1 MRHNA and CDR2 SNTAGT come from the germline V gene. Trimming removed 4 bases from V and 1 base from J, with 12 bases in between. The CDR3 DNA reads TGTGCCAGCAGTGTCGAACAGGGAGGCACAGATACGCAGTATTTT. It specifies CASSVEQGGTDTQYF.

This clone was detected only a few times. CDR3 DNA: TGTGCCAGTAGTCCAATCACAGGGGTCGAGCAGTACTTC. Residues: CASSPITGVEQYF. This chain joins TRBV19 and TRBJ2-7; TRBD1 matches 7 bases. V gave up 5 bases and J gave up 6 bases; unmatched junction bases: 7. CDR3 size: 13 residues. Germline CDR1 is LNHDA and CDR2 is SQIVND (reference sequence).

The rearrangement joins TRBV29-1 to TRBJ2-5, with 8 bases matching TRBD1. Unmatched junction bases numbered 10, after V lost 5 bases and J lost 5 bases. CDR1 is SQVTM, CDR2 ANQGSEA, per germline. The CDR3 extends over 14 amino acids. For the CDR3, the DNA is TGCAGCGTTCCCTGGACAGGGCCCCGTGAGACCCAGTACTTC. Its protein product is CSVPWTGPRETQYF.

CDR3: CASSLGQGSEKLFF. CDR3 sequence (DNA): TGCGCCAGCAGCTTGGGACAGGGGAGCGAAAAACTGTTTTTT. This chain joins TRBV5-1 and TRBJ1-4, with 8 bases that match TRBD1. The CDR3 is made up of 14 amino acids. J lost 8 bases, V lost 0 bases, and 3 bases had no gene match. Germline assignment: CDR1 SGHRS and CDR2 YFSETQ.

The chain combines TRBV6-5 with TRBJ2-6, with 14 nucleotides matching TRBD2. The germline gives CDR1 MNHEY, CDR2 SVGAGI. The CDR3 totals 16 residues. V was pared by 3 bases and J by 10 bases, with 5 bases of the junction left unmatched. CDR3 sequence reads: CASSYGLAGGENVLTF. The CDR3 nucleotides are TGTGCCAGCAGTTATGGACTAGCGGGAGGCGAAAACGTCCTGACTTTC.

The rearrangement joins TRBV18 to TRBJ2-1, with a weak D call TRBD2 (6 bases). Trimming took 3 bases from V and 4 from J, leaving 13 bases between them. Looked up from germline, CDR1 is KGHSH and CDR2 is LQKENI. This CDR3 has 15 amino acids. CDR3 bases: TGTGCCAGCTCACCGTCCGGGGGAGGTTACAATGAGCAGTTCTTC. Residues: CASSPSGGGYNEQFF.

This chain links TRBV7-6 with TRBJ1-3; D might be TRBD1 (6 bases). This CDR3 comprises 15 residues. In germline, CDR1 is SGHVS, CDR2 FNYEAQ. Trimming shortened V by 0 bases and J by 0 bases, and 6 bases separated the two germline ends. CDR3 sequence: CASSLARGSGNTIYF. The CDR3 DNA reads as TGTGCCAGCAGCTTAGCCAGGGGCTCTGGAAACACCATATATTTT.

V is TRBV6-1 and J is TRBJ1-1, with TRBD1 matching over 9 bases. Germline V gives CDR1 MNHNS, CDR2 SASEGT. Trimming at V came to 2 bases and at J to 5 bases, leaving 12 bases not matched to a gene. The CDR3 consists of 17 residues. The CDR3 is CASSESVTGTGRTEAFF. The DNA for the CDR3 is TGTGCCAGCAGTGAATCCGTCACCGGGACAGGGAGGACTGAAGCTTTCTTT.

The gene calls are TRBV6-6 and TRBJ2-3, with a weak D call TRBD1 (5 bases). The length of the CDR3 is 15 residues. Trimming took 2 bases from V and 2 from J, leaving 11 bases between them. Germline V CDR1 and CDR2: MNHNY, SVGAGI (reference sequence). As DNA, the CDR3 is TGTGCCAGCAGTTACCCCTGGGGCCCCACAGATACGCAGTATTTT. Amino acid sequence: CASSYPWGPTDTQYF.

The chain joins TRBV19 to TRBJ1-5; TRBD1 matches 11 bases. Per germline, CDR1 LNHDA and CDR2 SQIVND (reference sequence). Unmatched junction bases numbered 4, after V lost 4 bases and J lost 5 bases. The CDR3 consists of 15 residues. CDR3 sequence (DNA): TGTGCCAGTAGTACGGGACAGGGGGTATATCAGCCCCAGCATTTT. Its translation: CASSTGQGVYQPQHF. The variable domain in full, with the rest retrieved from reference TRBV19 and TRBJ1-5, is DGGITQSPKYLFRKEGQNVTLSCEQNLNHDAMYWYRQDPGQGLRLIYYSQIVNDFQKGDIAEGYSVSREKKESFPLTVTSAQKNPTAFYLCASSTGQGVYQPQHFGDGTRLSIL.

The rearrangement uses TRBV7-9 and TRBJ1-2; TRBD1 agrees at 11 bases. CDR1 SEHNR and CDR2 FQNEAQ come from the germline V gene (reference sequence). The CDR3 is made up of 16 amino acids. J lost 7 bases, V lost 6 bases, and 13 bases had no gene match. The CDR3 sequence: CASRSGVGQGALGYTF. The CDR3 nucleotides read TGTGCCAGCAGGTCCGGGGTAGGACAGGGGGCGCTTGGCTACACCTTC. The full variable domain, rest sourced from reference TRBV7-9 and TRBJ1-2, is DTGVSQNPRHKITKRGQNVTFRCDPISEHNRLYWYRQTLGQGPEFLTYFQNEAQLEKSRLLSDRFSAERPKGSFSTLEIQRTEQGDSAMYLCASRSGVGQGALGYTFGSGTRLTVV.

The rearrangement links TRBV14 to TRBJ1-1, with unresolved D. CDR1 is SGHDN and CDR2 is FVKESK in the germline V gene. The CDR3 spans 15 residues. V was cut by 2 bases and J by 1 base, with 11 bases left in between. CDR3 amino acids: CASSQYWRGNTEAFF. In DNA, the CDR3 is TGTGCCAGCAGCCAATACTGGCGGGGGAACACTGAAGCTTTCTTT. The full variable domain, completed using reference TRBV14 and TRBJ1-1, is EAGVTQFPSHSVIEKGQTVTLRCDPISGHDNLYWYRRVMGKEIKFLLHFVKESKQDESGMPNNRFLAERTGGTYSTLKVQPAELEDSGVYFCASSQYWRGNTEAFFGQGTRLTVV.

Here the CDR3 reads CAISESASYYRTDTQYF. The CDR3 DNA follows: TGTGCCATCAGTGAGTCCGCCTCCTACTACCGCACAGATACGCAGTATTTT. This chain joins TRBV10-3 and TRBJ2-3; D not certain. Germline loops: CDR1 ENHRY, CDR2 SYGVKD. The CDR3 sequence is 17 residues long. Deletions cut 0 bases from V and 1 base from J, with 14 bases between.

The table lists this clone with a count of one. This sequence joins TRBV25-1 and TRBJ2-6, with a weak D call TRBD1 (5 bases). The germline V gene has CDR1 MGHDK and CDR2 SYGVNS. The V and J ends lost 3 bases and 2 bases respectively, with 5 bases between them. This CDR3 comprises 14 residues. The CDR3 DNA sequence: TGTGCCAGCAGTGACAGGGCTGGGGCCAACGTCCTGACTTTC. Its translation: CASSDRAGANVLTF.

This clone showed up just once. J is TRBJ2-7 and V is TRBV19, with TRBD2 matching 8 bases. Looked up from germline, CDR1 is LNHDA and CDR2 is SQIVND (reference sequence). J lost 4 bases, V lost 3 bases, and 8 bases had no gene match. The length of the CDR3 is 15 residues. CDR3 sequence reads: CASSMSGLETYEQYF. The CDR3 nucleotides read TGTGCCAGTAGTATGTCGGGACTAGAAACTTACGAGCAGTACTTC.

The chain joins TRBV9 to TRBJ1-3; 7 bases are shared with TRBD1. J lost 4 bases, V lost 4 bases, and 8 bases had no gene match. Looked up from germline, CDR1 is SGDLS and CDR2 is YYNGEE. The length of the CDR3 is 15 residues. The CDR3: CASSYTGVRGNTIYF. CDR3 in DNA: TGTGCCAGCAGCTATACAGGGGTTAGGGGAAACACCATATATTTT. Supplemented by reference TRBV9 and TRBJ1-3, the full variable domain reads DSGVTQTPKHLITATGQRVTLRCSPRSGDLSVYWYQQSLDQGLQFLIQYYNGEERAKGNILERFSAQQFPDLHSELNLSSLELGDSALYFCASSYTGVRGNTIYFGEGSWLTVV.

The chain links TRBV6-6 to TRBJ2-3; unclear D gene. The length of the CDR3 is 16 residues. Trimming shortened V by 4 bases and J by 7 bases, and 21 bases separated the two germline ends. Germline values: CDR1 MNHNY, CDR2 SVGAGI (reference sequence). This CDR3 is CASSFLWARDAHTQYF. CDR3 coding DNA: TGTGCCAGCAGTTTCCTTTGGGCCCGAGACGCCCATACGCAGTATTTT.